The 14 T cell receptor beta chains presented below share a single source sample, sequenced in a study of shared clonotypes between healthy human individuals. Sequencing was performed with immunoSEQ multiplex PCR; in TCRdb, only in-frame clones are kept and a portion is missing. This sample has about 1 million clones, with roughly 80% found just once. Sequencing input: memory CD4+ T cells sorted from blood. Documented subset: CD45RA-negative fraction. These receptors were taken from a man between 18 and 35 years old in good health.

The CDR3 sequence is CAITGGTKTQYF. CDR3 sequence (DNA): TGTGCCATCACGGGCGGGACCAAGACCCAGTACTTC. The rearrangement joins TRBV10-3 to TRBJ2-5, with TRBD2 as a possible D gene (6 bases). V dropped 7 bases and J dropped 6 bases, with 12 bases sitting between them. The CDR3 loop spans 12 amino acids. Germline CDR1 and CDR2: ENHRY and SYGVKD.

The gene calls are TRBV29-1 and TRBJ2-4, with 7 nucleotides matching TRBD2. Germline CDR1 reads SQVTM; CDR2 reads ANQGSEA. After removal of 4 bases from V and 6 bases from J, the junction contained 6 bases not matched to a gene. CDR3 size: 13 residues. Here the CDR3 reads CSVVGAGVNIQYF. The CDR3 DNA follows: TGCAGCGTTGTAGGCGCGGGAGTAAACATTCAGTACTTC. The whole variable domain, filled in from reference TRBV29-1 and TRBJ2-4, reads SAVISQKPSRDICQRGTSLTIQCQVDSQVTMMFWYRQQPGQSLTLIATANQGSEATYESGFVIDKFPISRPNLTFSTLTVSNMSPEDSSIYLCSVVGAGVNIQYFGAGTRLSVL.

This clone came up once. V gene TRBV30 combines with J gene TRBJ2-1; 9 positions agree with TRBD2. V shed 2 bases, J shed 14 bases, and the junction held 4 bases outside the gene matches. Germline-derived CDR1 and CDR2 are GTSNPN and SVGIG (reference sequence). The CDR3 totals 11 residues. In DNA form, the CDR3 reads TGTGCCTGGAGTACGTTAGCGGGAGAGTTCTTC. Its translation is CAWSTLAGEFF.

The J gene is TRBJ1-1, the V gene TRBV5-1; 9 positions agree with TRBD1. Germline lookup yields CDR1 SGHRS and CDR2 YFSETQ. The CDR3 loop spans 17 amino acids. V shed 3 bases, J shed 1 base, and the junction held 10 bases outside the gene matches. CDR3 loop: CASSSRDRGSGNTEAFF. The CDR3 region has the DNA TGCGCCAGCAGCTCCAGAGACAGGGGGTCTGGGAACACTGAAGCTTTCTTT.

The genes are TRBV10-2 and TRBJ2-5; tentative D call: TRBD2 (7 bases). Germline CDR1 and CDR2: WSHSY and SAAADI. The CDR3 runs 15 residues. V gave up 2 bases and J gave up 1 base, with 11 bases separating them. The CDR3 region has the DNA TGCGCCAGCAGTGAGCAGGGGACTACCCAAGAGACCCAGTACTTC. It codes for CASSEQGTTQETQYF.

The chain has TRBV29-1 and TRBJ2-5, with a tentative D call TRBD1 (6 bases). The CDR3 is 13 residues long. Germline loops: CDR1 SQVTM, CDR2 ANQGSEA. Trimming stripped 5 bases from V and 1 base from J, with 11 bases between. In DNA form, the CDR3 reads TGCAGCGTTAGGACAGCCCCCCAAGAGACCCAGTACTTC. Encoded protein: CSVRTAPQETQYF. Full variable domain (outside the CDR3, taken from reference TRBV29-1 and TRBJ2-5): SAVISQKPSRDICQRGTSLTIQCQVDSQVTMMFWYRQQPGQSLTLIATANQGSEATYESGFVIDKFPISRPNLTFSTLTVSNMSPEDSSIYLCSVRTAPQETQYFGPGTRLLVL.

This clone was picked up a small number of times. V is TRBV7-2 and J is TRBJ2-7, with D possibly matching TRBD1 (6 bases). V lost 4 bases and J 8 bases, leaving 12 bases between the germline ends. In germline, CDR1 is SGHTA, CDR2 FQGNSA. This CDR3 has 12 amino acids. In nucleotides, the CDR3 is TGTGCCAGCAGCTCGGACAGAGAACAGCAGTACTTC. As protein: CASSSDREQQYF.

The chain links TRBV5-1 to TRBJ2-5; D tentatively fits TRBD1 or TRBD2 (6 bases each). The CDR3 is 16 residues long. Germline V gene sequence: CDR1 SGHRS, CDR2 YFSETQ. With 3 bases removed from V and 1 base from J, the gap between germline ends came to 16 bases. The CDR3 loop reads CASSSVGGPPQETQYF. Written as DNA, the CDR3 is TGCGCCAGCAGCTCCGTAGGGGGGCCCCCCCAAGAGACCCAGTACTTC.

The chain is built from TRBV29-1 and TRBJ1-1; D is perhaps TRBD1 (6 bases). Trimming shortened V by 7 bases and J by 1 base, and 13 bases separated the two germline ends. The germline V gene encodes CDR1 SQVTM and CDR2 ANQGSEA. The CDR3 spans 13 residues. CDR3: CSATGTQNTEAFF. CDR3 sequence (DNA): TGCAGCGCTACCGGGACACAGAACACTGAAGCTTTCTTT.

The rearrangement links TRBV7-9 to TRBJ2-3; no firm D call. Germline V gene lookup returns CDR1 SEHNR and CDR2 FQNEAQ (reference sequence). The germline V and J ends were trimmed by 5 bases and 0 bases, with 12 bases remaining between them. This CDR3 region has 15 residues. The CDR3 DNA follows: TGTGCCAGCAGCAAGGATGGATATAGCACAGATACGCAGTATTTT. It codes for CASSKDGYSTDTQYF.

About this clone: This sample includes further DNA sequences coding for the same CDR3. The rearrangement joins TRBV7-9 to TRBJ2-7; 9 bases line up with TRBD2. The junction had 5 bases not matched to a gene; V was cut back by 6 bases and J by 2 bases. The CDR3 length is 14 residues. Looked up from germline, CDR1 is SEHNR and CDR2 is FQNEAQ (reference sequence). CDR3 amino acids: CASSLAGSTYEQYF. The CDR3 DNA is TGTGCCAGCAGTCTAGCGGGGAGTACCTACGAGCAGTACTTC.

The chain joins TRBV5-6 to TRBJ2-1; TRBD2 is a possible D gene (5 bases). Germline V gene sequence: CDR1 SGHDT, CDR2 YYEEEE. V lost 4 bases to trimming and J lost 1 base, with 15 bases between them. This CDR3 contains 16 residues. Here the CDR3 reads CASSVWTGNSYNEQFF. In nucleotides, the CDR3 is TGTGCCAGCAGCGTGTGGACGGGGAATTCCTACAATGAGCAGTTCTTC. The full variable domain, with the rest looked up from reference TRBV5-6 and TRBJ2-1, is DAGVTQSPTHLIKTRGQQVTLRCSPKSGHDTVSWYQQALGQGPQFIFQYYEEEERQRGNFPDRFSGHQFPNYSSELNVNALLLGDSALYLCASSVWTGNSYNEQFFGPGTRLTVL.

This chain links TRBV7-9 with TRBJ1-1, with 8 bases that match TRBD1. The trim removed 6 bases at V and 5 bases at J, leaving 8 bases unmatched. The CDR3 totals 14 residues. Germline V gives CDR1 SEHNR, CDR2 FQNEAQ (reference sequence). In DNA, the CDR3 is TGTGCCAGCAGATCTACAGGGGGGGAGACTGAAGCTTTCTTT. Translated, it gives CASRSTGGETEAFF.

This clone has a count of ten or more. The V call is TRBV19, the J call TRBJ1-1, with D perhaps matching TRBD1 (5 bases). The CDR3 is 16 amino acids. Germline V lookup: CDR1 LNHDA, CDR2 SQIVND (reference sequence). Trimming stripped 4 bases from V and 3 bases from J, with 18 bases between. CDR3 nucleotides: TGTGCCAGTAGTAAGGGACCTCTGGCTGGGGACACTGAAGCTTTCTTT. Residues: CASSKGPLAGDTEAFF.